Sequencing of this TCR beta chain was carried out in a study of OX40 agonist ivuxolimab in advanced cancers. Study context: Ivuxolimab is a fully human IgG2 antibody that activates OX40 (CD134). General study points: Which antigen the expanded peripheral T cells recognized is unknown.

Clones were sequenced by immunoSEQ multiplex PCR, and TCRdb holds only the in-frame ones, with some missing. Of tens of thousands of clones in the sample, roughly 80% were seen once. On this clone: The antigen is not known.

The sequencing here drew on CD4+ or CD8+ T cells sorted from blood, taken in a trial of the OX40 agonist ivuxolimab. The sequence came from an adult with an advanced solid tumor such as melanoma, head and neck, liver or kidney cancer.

The CDR3 nucleotides read TGCAGCGTCCAATGGACGGTAGAAGAGACCCAGTACTTC. Translation gives CSVQWTVEETQYF. The chain recombines TRBV29-1 with TRBJ2-5, with no clear D. The V and J ends lost 6 bases and 3 bases respectively, with 14 bases between them. The CDR3 spans 13 residues. The germline CDR1 and CDR2 sequences are SQVTM and ANQGSEA.